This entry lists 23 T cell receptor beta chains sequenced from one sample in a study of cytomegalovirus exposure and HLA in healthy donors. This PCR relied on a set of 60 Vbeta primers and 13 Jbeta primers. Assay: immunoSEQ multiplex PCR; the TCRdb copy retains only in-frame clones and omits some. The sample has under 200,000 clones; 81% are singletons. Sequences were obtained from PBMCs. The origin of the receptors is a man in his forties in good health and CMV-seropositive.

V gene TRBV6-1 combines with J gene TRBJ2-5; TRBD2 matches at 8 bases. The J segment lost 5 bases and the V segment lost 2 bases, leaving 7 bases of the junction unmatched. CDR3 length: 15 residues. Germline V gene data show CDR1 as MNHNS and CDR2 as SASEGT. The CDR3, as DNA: TGTGCCAGCAGTGAAACCGCGGGGGGCAGTGAGACCCAGTACTTC. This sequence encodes CASSETAGGSETQYF.

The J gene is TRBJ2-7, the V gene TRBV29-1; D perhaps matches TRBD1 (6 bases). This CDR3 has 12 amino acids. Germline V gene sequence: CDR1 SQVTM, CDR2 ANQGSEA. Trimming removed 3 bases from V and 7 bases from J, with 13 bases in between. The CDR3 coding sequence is TGCAGCGTTGAGGTGACAAGGGGGGAGCAGTACTTC. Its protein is CSVEVTRGEQYF.

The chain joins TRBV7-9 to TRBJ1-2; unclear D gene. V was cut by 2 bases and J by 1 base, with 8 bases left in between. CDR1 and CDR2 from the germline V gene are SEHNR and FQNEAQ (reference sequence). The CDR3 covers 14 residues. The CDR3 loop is CASSLINSNYGYTF. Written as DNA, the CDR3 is TGTGCCAGCAGCTTAATTAACAGTAACTATGGCTACACCTTC.

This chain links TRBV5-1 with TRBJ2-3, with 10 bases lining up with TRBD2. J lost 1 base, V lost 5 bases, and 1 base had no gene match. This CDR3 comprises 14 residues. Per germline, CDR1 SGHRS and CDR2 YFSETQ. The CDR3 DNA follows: TGCGCCAGCAGTACTAGCGGGGGCACAGATACGCAGTATTTT. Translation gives CASSTSGGTDTQYF.

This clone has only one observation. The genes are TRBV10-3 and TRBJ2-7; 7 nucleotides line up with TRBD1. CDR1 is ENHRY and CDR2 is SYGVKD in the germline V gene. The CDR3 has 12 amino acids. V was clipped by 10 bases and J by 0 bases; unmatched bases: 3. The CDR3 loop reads CATQGDSYEQYF. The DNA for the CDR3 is TGTGCCACCCAGGGGGACTCCTACGAGCAGTACTTC.

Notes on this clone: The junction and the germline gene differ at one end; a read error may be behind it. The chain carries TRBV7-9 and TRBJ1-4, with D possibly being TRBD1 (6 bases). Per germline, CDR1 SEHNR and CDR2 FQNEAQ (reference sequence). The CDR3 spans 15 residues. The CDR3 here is CASSWDDRSNEKLFF. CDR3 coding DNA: TGTGCCAGCAGCTGGGATGACAGGTCTAACGAAAAACTGTTTTTT.

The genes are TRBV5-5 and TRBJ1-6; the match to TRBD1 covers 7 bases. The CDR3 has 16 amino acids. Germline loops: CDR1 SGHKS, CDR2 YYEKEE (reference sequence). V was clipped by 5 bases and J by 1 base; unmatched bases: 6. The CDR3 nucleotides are TGTGCCAGCAGGGCAGGGGGTTGGTCCTATAATTCACCCCTCCACTTT. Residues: CASRAGGWSYNSPLHF.

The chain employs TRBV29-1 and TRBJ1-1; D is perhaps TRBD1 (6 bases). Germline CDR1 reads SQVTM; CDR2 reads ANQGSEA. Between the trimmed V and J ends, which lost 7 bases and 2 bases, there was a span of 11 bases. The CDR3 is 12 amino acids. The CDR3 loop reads CSGGTTNTEAFF. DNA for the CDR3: TGCAGCGGGGGGACAACCAACACTGAAGCTTTCTTT. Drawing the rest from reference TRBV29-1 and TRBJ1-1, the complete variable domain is SAVISQKPSRDICQRGTSLTIQCQVDSQVTMMFWYRQQPGQSLTLIATANQGSEATYESGFVIDKFPISRPNLTFSTLTVSNMSPEDSSIYLCSGGTTNTEAFFGQGTRLTVV.

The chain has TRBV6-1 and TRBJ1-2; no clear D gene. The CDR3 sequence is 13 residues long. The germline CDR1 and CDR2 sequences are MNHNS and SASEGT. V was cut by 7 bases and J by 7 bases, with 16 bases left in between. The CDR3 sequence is CASTPAQRGGYTF. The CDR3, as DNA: TGTGCCAGCACCCCGGCCCAAAGAGGTGGCTACACCTTC.

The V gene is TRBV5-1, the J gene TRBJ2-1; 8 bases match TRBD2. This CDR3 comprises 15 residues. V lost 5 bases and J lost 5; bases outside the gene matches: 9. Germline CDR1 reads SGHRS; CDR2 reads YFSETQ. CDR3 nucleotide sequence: TGCGCCAGCAGTTTCCGGGGGGGCTTGGACAATGAGCAGTTCTTC. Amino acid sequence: CASSFRGGLDNEQFF.

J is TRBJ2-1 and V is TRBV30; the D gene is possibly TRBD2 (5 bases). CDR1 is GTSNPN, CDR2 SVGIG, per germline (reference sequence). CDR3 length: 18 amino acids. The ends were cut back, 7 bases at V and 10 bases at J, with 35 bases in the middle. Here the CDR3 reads CAFTPDSLNVPRLGEQFF. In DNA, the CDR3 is TGTGCCTTCACTCCGGACTCCCTCAACGTACCTCGATTAGGGGAGCAGTTCTTC.

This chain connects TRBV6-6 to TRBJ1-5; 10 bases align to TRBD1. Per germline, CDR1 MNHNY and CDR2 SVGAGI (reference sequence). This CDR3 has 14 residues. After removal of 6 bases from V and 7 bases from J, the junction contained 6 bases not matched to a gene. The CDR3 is CASRDRGGGQPQHF. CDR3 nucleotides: TGTGCCAGCAGGGACAGGGGGGGCGGGCAGCCCCAGCATTTT.

CDR3 sequence (DNA): TGCGCCAGCAGCTTGGTTGGACAGGGCGGTGGGGGTGAGCAGTTCTTC. It translates to CASSLVGQGGGGEQFF. The chain carries TRBV5-1 and TRBJ2-1; 8 nucleotides align to TRBD1. Germline CDR1 is SGHRS and CDR2 is YFSETQ. The CDR3 is made up of 16 amino acids. V shed 0 bases, J shed 9 bases, and the junction held 11 bases outside the gene matches.

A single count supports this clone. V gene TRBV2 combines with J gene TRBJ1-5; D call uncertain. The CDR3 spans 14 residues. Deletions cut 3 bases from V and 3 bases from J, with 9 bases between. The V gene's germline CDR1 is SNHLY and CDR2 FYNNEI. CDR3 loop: CASSDSVLNQPQHF. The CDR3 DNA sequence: TGTGCCAGCAGTGACAGTGTCCTCAATCAGCCCCAGCATTTT.

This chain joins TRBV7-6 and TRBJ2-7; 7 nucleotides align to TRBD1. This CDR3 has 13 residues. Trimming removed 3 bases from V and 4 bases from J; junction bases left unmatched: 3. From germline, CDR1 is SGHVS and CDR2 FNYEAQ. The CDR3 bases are TGTGCCAGCAGCTTCGGGACAGATTACGAGCAGTACTTC. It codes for CASSFGTDYEQYF.

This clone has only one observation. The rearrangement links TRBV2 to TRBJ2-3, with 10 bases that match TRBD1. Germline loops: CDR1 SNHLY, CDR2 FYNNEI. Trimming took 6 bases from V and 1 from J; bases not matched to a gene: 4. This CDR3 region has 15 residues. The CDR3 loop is CASRTGGIRTDTQYF. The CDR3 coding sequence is TGTGCCAGCAGGACAGGGGGCATTCGCACAGATACGCAGTATTTT.

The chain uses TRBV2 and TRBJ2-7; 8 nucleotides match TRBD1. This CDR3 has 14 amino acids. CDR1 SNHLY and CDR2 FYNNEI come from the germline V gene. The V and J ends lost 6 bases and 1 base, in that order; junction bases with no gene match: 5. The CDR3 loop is CASRGDRYSYEQYF. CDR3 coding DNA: TGTGCCAGCAGAGGGGACAGGTATTCCTACGAGCAGTACTTC.

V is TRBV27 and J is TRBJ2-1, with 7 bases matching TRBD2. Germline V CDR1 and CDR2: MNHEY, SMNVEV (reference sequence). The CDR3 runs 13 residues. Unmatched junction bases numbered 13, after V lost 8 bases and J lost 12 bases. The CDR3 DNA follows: TGTGCCAGCTTTACCTTGGGAGGGCCGGTGCAGTTCTTC. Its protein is CASFTLGGPVQFF.

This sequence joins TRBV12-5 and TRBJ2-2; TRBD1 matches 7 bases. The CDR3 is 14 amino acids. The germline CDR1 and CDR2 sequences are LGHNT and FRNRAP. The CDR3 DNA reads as TGTGCGACCTCGACAGGGACGAACACCGGGGAGCTGTTTTTT. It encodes CATSTGTNTGELFF.

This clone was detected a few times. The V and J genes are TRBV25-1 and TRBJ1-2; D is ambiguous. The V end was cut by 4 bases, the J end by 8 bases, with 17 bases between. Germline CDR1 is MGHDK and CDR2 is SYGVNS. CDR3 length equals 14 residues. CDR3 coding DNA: TGTGCCAGCAGTGCCCCGGGAGAGGTTCGCGGCTACACCTTC. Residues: CASSAPGEVRGYTF.

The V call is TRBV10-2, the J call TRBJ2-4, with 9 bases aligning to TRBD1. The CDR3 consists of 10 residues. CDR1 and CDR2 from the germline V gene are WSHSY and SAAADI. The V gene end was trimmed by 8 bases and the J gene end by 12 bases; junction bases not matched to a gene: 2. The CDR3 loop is CASGDRDQYF. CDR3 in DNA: TGCGCCAGCGGGGACAGGGATCAGTACTTC.

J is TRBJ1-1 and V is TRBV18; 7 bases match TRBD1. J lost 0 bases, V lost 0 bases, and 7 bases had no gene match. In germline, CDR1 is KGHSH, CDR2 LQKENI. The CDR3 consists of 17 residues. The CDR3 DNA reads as TGTGCCAGCTCACCACCGGGGACAGAAACAATGAACACTGAAGCTTTCTTT. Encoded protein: CASSPPGTETMNTEAFF.

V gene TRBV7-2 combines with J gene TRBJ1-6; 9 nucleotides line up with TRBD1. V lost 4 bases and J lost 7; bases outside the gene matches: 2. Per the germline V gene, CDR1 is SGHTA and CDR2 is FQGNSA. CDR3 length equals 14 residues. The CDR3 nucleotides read TGTGCCAGCAGCTCCGGGACAGGGAATTCACCCCTCCACTTT. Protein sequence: CASSSGTGNSPLHF.